These 31 T cell receptor beta chains were all obtained from the same sample, sequenced in a study of blood T cell repertoires in COVID-19. The repertoire was sequenced with immunoSEQ multiplex PCR; TCRdb's copy has only in-frame clones and lacks some. The sample lists tens of thousands of clones; about 71% were seen once. The material sequenced was peripheral blood. The source is a woman aged 50 to 60 with acute or convalescent COVID-19.

Written as DNA, the CDR3 is TGTGCCTGGAGCCTTGGGCAGGGGGCCGGGAATGAGCAGTTCTTC. It is translated as CAWSLGQGAGNEQFF. The chain has TRBV30 and TRBJ2-1; 8 nucleotides agree with TRBD1. Germline assignment: CDR1 GTSNPN and CDR2 SVGIG (reference sequence). The CDR3 spans 15 residues. V shed 3 bases and J 7 bases; nucleotides not matched to a gene: 11. Together with reference TRBV30 and TRBJ2-1, the CDR3 gives the full variable domain: SQTIHQWPATLVQPVGSPLSLECTVEGTSNPNLYWYRQAAGRGLQLLFYSVGIGQISSEVPQNLSASRPQDRQFILSSKKLLLSDSGFYLCAWSLGQGAGNEQFFGPGTRLTVL.

The J gene is TRBJ1-4, the V gene TRBV3-1 (or the pseudogene TRBV3-2), with D hard to call. The CDR3 totals 16 residues. CDR1 LGHDT and CDR2 YNNKEL come from the germline V gene (reference sequence). The germline V and J ends were trimmed by 0 bases and 4 bases, with 12 bases remaining between them. The CDR3 here is CASSQDPLQLNEKLFF. Here the CDR3 DNA reads TGTGCCAGCAGCCAAGATCCGTTACAGCTTAATGAAAAACTGTTTTTT.

The J gene is TRBJ2-1, the V gene TRBV14, with 12 bases identical to TRBD2. V lost 3 bases and J lost 5; bases outside the gene matches: 8. Germline lookup yields CDR1 SGHDN and CDR2 FVKESK. This CDR3 contains 17 residues. CDR3 nucleotide sequence: TGTGCCAGCAGCCAGCGACTACTAGCGGGGGGAAACAATGAGCAGTTCTTC. Translation gives CASSQRLLAGGNNEQFF.

The chain couples TRBV5-4 to TRBJ2-5; 10 nucleotides match TRBD1. The CDR3 has 17 amino acids. V dropped 0 bases and J dropped 4; count of bases not matched to a gene: 9. CDR1 and CDR2 (germline): SGHNT, YYREEE (reference sequence). CDR3 region: CASSLGTGGGIGETQYF. The DNA for the CDR3 is TGTGCCAGCAGCTTGGGGACAGGGGGTGGAATCGGAGAGACCCAGTACTTC.

CDR3 residues: CASSHNLNGNEQFF. As DNA, the CDR3 is TGTGCCAGCAGCCACAACCTCAACGGGAATGAGCAGTTCTTC. The chain is built from TRBV7-9 and TRBJ2-1; D not resolved. Germline V gene sequence: CDR1 SEHNR, CDR2 FQNEAQ (reference sequence). The CDR3 has 14 residues. V lost 5 bases, J lost 7 bases, and 15 bases lay in between.

The CDR3 bases are TGTGCCAGCAGCTTACTCAACCCACGAGGGAACACTGAAGCTTTCTTT. It encodes CASSLLNPRGNTEAFF. J is TRBJ1-1 and V is TRBV7-8, with D uncertain. V was clipped by 2 bases and J by 1 base, with 14 bases between them. The germline V gene has CDR1 SGHVS and CDR2 FQNEAQ. There are 16 residues in the CDR3.

This clone has a single count. The chain carries TRBV6-2 or TRBV6-3 and TRBJ2-7; D is undetermined. Trimming took 4 bases from V and 5 from J, leaving 6 bases between them. Germline V gene data show CDR1 as MNHEY and CDR2 as SVGEGT. The CDR3 covers 11 residues. The CDR3 DNA reads TGTGCCAGCAGTTCTCTAGACGAGCAGTACTTC. Amino acid sequence: CASSSLDEQYF.

CDR3 amino acids: CASLGQGARQPQHF. The CDR3 DNA is TGTGCCAGCTTAGGACAGGGGGCTCGTCAGCCCCAGCATTTT. V usage is TRBV6-5 and J usage is TRBJ1-5, with 11 positions matching TRBD1. This CDR3 has 14 amino acids. Unmatched junction bases numbered 6, after V lost 8 bases and J lost 6 bases. Germline-derived CDR1 and CDR2 are MNHEY and SVGAGI.

V gene TRBV21-1 combines with J gene TRBJ2-7; the table calls TRBD2, which could not be checked here. TRBV21-1 is recorded as a pseudogene. The CDR3 has 16 amino acids. In nucleotides, the CDR3 is TGTGCCATAACCGGGACTAGCGCGAGTCGTAGCTACGAGCAGTACTTC. This translates into CAITGTSASRSYEQYF.

This chain connects TRBV6-4 to TRBJ2-3, with D possibly TRBD1 on 6 matching bases. Trimming took off 5 bases at V and 0 bases at J, with 9 bases between the two ends. Germline V gene sequence: CDR1 MRHNA, CDR2 SNTAGT. The CDR3 is made up of 14 amino acids. The CDR3 sequence: CASSLQGSTDTQYF. Here the CDR3 DNA reads TGTGCCAGCAGTCTGCAGGGGAGCACAGATACGCAGTATTTT.

The chain uses TRBV30 and TRBJ2-7; TRBD2 aligns across 8 bases. Unmatched junction bases numbered 11, after V lost 4 bases and J lost 6 bases. Germline lookup yields CDR1 GTSNPN and CDR2 SVGIG (reference sequence). CDR3 length: 14 residues. The DNA for the CDR3 is TGTGCCTGGACCCATGACGGGGGGGCCCTCGAGCAGTACTTC. Residues: CAWTHDGGALEQYF.

Here the CDR3 DNA reads TGCGCCAGCAATCTGGGGCAGGGTGAAAAACTGTTTTTT. Translating gives CASNLGQGEKLFF. The chain couples TRBV5-1 to TRBJ1-4; D might be TRBD1 (5 bases). Trimming left V 6 bases short and J 7 bases short, with 13 bases between. The CDR3 has 13 amino acids. CDR1 SGHRS and CDR2 YFSETQ come from the germline V gene.

The gene calls are TRBV19 and TRBJ1-6; unclear D gene. Germline values: CDR1 LNHDA, CDR2 SQIVND (reference sequence). Trimming removed 6 bases from V and 0 bases from J, with 9 bases in between. The CDR3 has 15 amino acids. CDR3: CASREGASYNSPLHF. Written as DNA, the CDR3 is TGTGCCAGTAGAGAGGGTGCCTCCTATAATTCACCCCTCCACTTT.

This clone is a singleton in its sample. The V and J genes are TRBV7-2 and TRBJ2-1, with a possible D match to TRBD1 (6 bases). This CDR3 contains 15 residues. The V end was cut by 3 bases, the J end by 2 bases, with 11 bases between. Germline CDR1 is SGHTA and CDR2 is FQGNSA. In nucleotides, the CDR3 is TGTGCCAGCAGCTTGGACAGCGCTACCTACAATGAGCAGTTCTTC. Its protein product is CASSLDSATYNEQFF.

Regarding this clone: At one end, the junction sequence differs from germline, possibly due to a read error. This sequence joins TRBV5-5 and TRBJ2-7; the D gene is possibly TRBD2 (6 bases). CDR1 SGHKS and CDR2 YYEKEE come from the germline V gene (reference sequence). CDR3 length: 15 residues. CDR3 nucleotide sequence: TGTGTCAGCAGCCGTGGGGGGAACCTGTTGGACGAGCAGTACTTC. The encoded protein is CVSSRGGNLLDEQYF.

The genes are TRBV5-1 and TRBJ1-1, with D maybe TRBD1 (6 bases). The germline V gene encodes CDR1 SGHRS and CDR2 YFSETQ. Deletions cut 5 bases from V and 7 bases from J, with 15 bases between. The CDR3 covers 13 residues. CDR3 DNA sequence: TGCGCCAGCAGTCTAGGGACAATGAGTGAAGCTTTCTTT. Protein product: CASSLGTMSEAFF.

The chain has TRBV4-2 and TRBJ1-3, with 7 bases identical to TRBD1. J lost 0 bases, V lost 4 bases, and 3 bases had no gene match. The CDR3 contains 15 residues. The germline V gene encodes CDR1 LGHNA and CDR2 YNFKEQ. The DNA of the CDR3 is TGTGCCAGCAGCCTCGACAGGGCCTCTGGAAACACCATATATTTT. It is translated as CASSLDRASGNTIYF.

Here the CDR3 DNA reads TGTGCCACCAGTGATTCAGGTTCGAATTCACCCCTCCACTTT. It translates to CATSDSGSNSPLHF. The genes are TRBV24-1 and TRBJ1-6, with unresolved D. Deletions cut 2 bases from V and 7 bases from J, with 8 bases between. The length of the CDR3 is 14 residues. Germline CDR1 is KGHDR and CDR2 is SFDVKD.

The chain recombines TRBV9 with TRBJ2-7, with 9 bases matching TRBD1. The CDR3 consists of 14 residues. The J segment lost 3 bases and the V segment lost 3 bases, leaving 4 bases of the junction unmatched. Germline V CDR1 and CDR2: SGDLS, YYNGEE. The CDR3 sequence is CASSEGTGNYEQYF. The CDR3 region has the DNA TGTGCCAGCAGCGAAGGGACAGGGAACTACGAGCAGTACTTC.

The CDR3 sequence: CASSLEGQGAPGYTF. Here the CDR3 DNA reads TGCGCCAGCAGCTTGGAGGGACAGGGGGCGCCGGGCTACACCTTC. This chain joins TRBV5-1 and TRBJ1-2, with 12 bases that match TRBD1. Germline V gene data show CDR1 as SGHRS and CDR2 as YFSETQ. The CDR3 runs 15 residues. The trim removed 0 bases at V and 8 bases at J, leaving 5 bases unmatched.

The V call is TRBV30, the J call TRBJ1-1, with D unclear. This CDR3 contains 15 residues. The V gene's germline CDR1 is GTSNPN and CDR2 SVGIG (reference sequence). V lost 2 bases, J lost 1 base, and 14 bases lay in between. The CDR3 DNA sequence: TGTGCCTGGAGTCCCCGTAGCGGGTGGAACACTGAAGCTTTCTTT. Protein sequence: CAWSPRSGWNTEAFF.

This clone was picked up a small number of times. V usage is TRBV20-1 and J usage is TRBJ2-1; D is perhaps TRBD2 (6 bases). The CDR3 covers 14 residues. The germline gives CDR1 DFQATT, CDR2 SNEGSKA (reference sequence). With 3 bases removed from V and 4 bases from J, the gap between germline ends came to 13 bases. The CDR3 loop reads CSASYGGSYNEQFF. The CDR3 DNA is TGCAGTGCTAGTTACGGGGGAAGTTACAATGAGCAGTTCTTC.

The chain is built from TRBV28 and TRBJ1-2; D remains unclear. The CDR3 loop spans 19 amino acids. V was shortened by 2 bases and J by 8 bases, with 30 bases between the two germline ends. Germline values: CDR1 MDHEN, CDR2 SYDVKM. The CDR3: CASSLRIPFIATPEEGYTF. CDR3 DNA: TGTGCCAGCAGTTTAAGGATCCCTTTCATCGCAACCCCGGAGGAAGGCTACACCTTC.

This chain connects TRBV19 to TRBJ2-7; the D gene is possibly TRBD1 (5 bases). Germline assignment: CDR1 LNHDA and CDR2 SQIVND (reference sequence). V lost 5 bases to trimming and J lost 2 bases, with 10 bases between them. The CDR3 spans 13 residues. The CDR3 reads CASSPDITYEQYF. CDR3 nucleotide sequence: TGTGCCAGTAGTCCGGACATAACCTACGAGCAGTACTTC.

The chain combines TRBV27 with TRBJ2-1; 7 bases are a match to TRBD1. The CDR3 covers 15 residues. The V segment lost 8 bases and the J segment 7 bases; nucleotides outside the gene matches: 14. Germline V gives CDR1 MNHEY, CDR2 SMNVEV (reference sequence). The CDR3 loop is CASLITPGGKNEQFF. Written as DNA, the CDR3 is TGTGCCAGCTTAATAACCCCAGGGGGTAAGAATGAGCAGTTCTTC.

Concerning this clone: This could be a read error, since a much larger clone is one nucleotide away. CDR3 bases: TGTGCCAGCAGTTTCAGTAGCAATCAGCCCCAGCATTTT. Its protein is CASSFSSNQPQHF. The rearrangement links TRBV27 to TRBJ1-5; D not resolved. The CDR3 totals 13 residues. The germline gives CDR1 MNHEY, CDR2 SMNVEV (reference sequence). Trimming removed 3 bases at V and 0 bases at J, with 3 bases between.

The chain combines TRBV4-2 with TRBJ1-6; 8 bases are a match to TRBD1. The CDR3 consists of 16 residues. The germline V gene has CDR1 LGHNA and CDR2 YNFKEQ. V gave up 2 bases and J gave up 6 bases; unmatched junction bases: 6. CDR3 region: CASSQPQGAVNSPLHF. CDR3 bases: TGTGCCAGCAGCCAACCGCAGGGGGCGGTTAATTCACCCCTCCACTTT.

A note on this clone: One end of the junction varies from germline; a read error may be responsible. The V and J genes are TRBV7-2 and TRBJ2-7; D gene unclear. The V gene's germline CDR1 is SGHTA and CDR2 FQGNSA. The CDR3 length is 13 residues. The CDR3 here is CASSLADLRELYF. The CDR3 DNA sequence: TGTGCCAGCAGCTTAGCTGATCTGCGAGAGCTGTACTTC.

This chain uses TRBV18 with TRBJ2-5; 7 nucleotides match TRBD2. CDR1 is KGHSH, CDR2 LQKENI, per germline. This CDR3 is 14 amino acids long. V lost 0 bases and J lost 5; bases outside the gene matches: 3. The CDR3 DNA reads TGTGCCAGCTCACCACCATCCGGGAGGGAGACCCAGTACTTC. Translated, it gives CASSPPSGRETQYF.

This chain links TRBV30 with TRBJ1-1, with 8 bases identical to TRBD1. V shed 3 bases, J shed 5 bases, and the junction held 2 bases outside the gene matches. CDR3 length: 12 amino acids. Germline V lookup: CDR1 GTSNPN, CDR2 SVGIG (reference sequence). The CDR3 DNA follows: TGTGCCTGGAGCCGGACAGGGACTGAAGCTTTCTTT. The encoded protein is CAWSRTGTEAFF.

The chain joins TRBV3-1 (or the pseudogene TRBV3-2) to TRBJ1-1; 7 bases fit TRBD1. V lost 7 bases and J lost 3; bases outside the gene matches: 8. The germline V gene encodes CDR1 LGHDT and CDR2 YNNKEL (reference sequence). The CDR3 is 14 residues long. Written as DNA, the CDR3 is TGTGCCAGCACCCACAGGGGAACGGACACTGAAGCTTTCTTT. Its protein is CASTHRGTDTEAFF.